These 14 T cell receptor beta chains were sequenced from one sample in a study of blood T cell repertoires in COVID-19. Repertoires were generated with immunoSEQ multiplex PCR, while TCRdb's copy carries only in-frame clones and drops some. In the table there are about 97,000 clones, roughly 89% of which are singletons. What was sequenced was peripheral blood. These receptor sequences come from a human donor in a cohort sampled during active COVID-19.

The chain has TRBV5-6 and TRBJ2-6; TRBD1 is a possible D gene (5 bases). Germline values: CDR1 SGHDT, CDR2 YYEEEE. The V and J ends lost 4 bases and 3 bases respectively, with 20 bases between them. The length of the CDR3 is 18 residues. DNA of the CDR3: TGTGCCAGCAGCCCCAGGGTGGACCTCTTAGGTGGGGCCAACGTCCTGACTTTC. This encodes CASSPRVDLLGGANVLTF.

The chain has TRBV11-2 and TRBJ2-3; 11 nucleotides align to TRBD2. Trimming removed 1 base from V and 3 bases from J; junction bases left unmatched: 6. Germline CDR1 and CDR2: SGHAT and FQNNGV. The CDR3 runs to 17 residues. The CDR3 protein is CASSLASSGGLTDTQYF. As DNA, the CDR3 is TGTGCCAGCAGCTTAGCTTCTAGCGGGGGGTTGACAGATACGCAGTATTTT.

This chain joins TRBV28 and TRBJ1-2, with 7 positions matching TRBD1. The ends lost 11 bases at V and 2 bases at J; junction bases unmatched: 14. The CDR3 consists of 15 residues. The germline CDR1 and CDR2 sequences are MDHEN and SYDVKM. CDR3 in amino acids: CASETIGGQNYGYTF. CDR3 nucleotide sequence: TGTGCCTCTGAGACTATTGGGGGACAGAACTATGGCTACACCTTC.

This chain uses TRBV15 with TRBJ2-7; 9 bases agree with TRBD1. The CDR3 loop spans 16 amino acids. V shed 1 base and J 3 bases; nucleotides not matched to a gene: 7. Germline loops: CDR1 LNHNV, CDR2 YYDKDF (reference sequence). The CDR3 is CATSRGGTGSGYEQYF. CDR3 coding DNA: TGTGCCACCAGCAGAGGGGGGACAGGGTCGGGCTACGAGCAGTACTTC.

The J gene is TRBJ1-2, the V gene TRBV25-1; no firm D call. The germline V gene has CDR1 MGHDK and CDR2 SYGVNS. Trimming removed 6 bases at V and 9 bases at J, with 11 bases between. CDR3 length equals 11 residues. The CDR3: CASRELARYTF. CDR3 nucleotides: TGTGCCAGCAGGGAACTGGCTCGCTACACCTTC.

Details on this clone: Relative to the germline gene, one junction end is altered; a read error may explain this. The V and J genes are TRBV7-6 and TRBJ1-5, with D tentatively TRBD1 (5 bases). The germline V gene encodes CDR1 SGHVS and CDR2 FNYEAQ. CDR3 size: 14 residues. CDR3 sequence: CASSLVAGSRPFAF. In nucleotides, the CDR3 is TGTGCCAGCAGCTTAGTCGCAGGGTCCCGCCCTTTTGCTTTT.

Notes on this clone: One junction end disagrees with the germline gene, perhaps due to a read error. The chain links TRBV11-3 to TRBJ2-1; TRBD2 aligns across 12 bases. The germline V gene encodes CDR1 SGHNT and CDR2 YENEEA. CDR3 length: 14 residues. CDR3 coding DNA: TGTGCCAGCAGTTTAGGACTAGCGGGAACTGAGCAGTTCTTC. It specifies CASSLGLAGTEQFF.

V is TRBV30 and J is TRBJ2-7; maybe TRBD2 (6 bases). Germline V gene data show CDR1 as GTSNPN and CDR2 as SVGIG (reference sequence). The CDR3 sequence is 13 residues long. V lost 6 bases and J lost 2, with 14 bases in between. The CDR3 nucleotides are TGTGCCTGCAACCGGGACTTGGCCTACGAGCAGTACTTC. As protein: CACNRDLAYEQYF.

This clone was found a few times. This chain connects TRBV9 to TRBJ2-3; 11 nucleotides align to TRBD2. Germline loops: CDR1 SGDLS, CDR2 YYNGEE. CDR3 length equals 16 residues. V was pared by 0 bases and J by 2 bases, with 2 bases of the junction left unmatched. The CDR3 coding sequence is TGTGCCAGCAGCGTAGAGGGACTAGCGGACACAGATACGCAGTATTTT. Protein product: CASSVEGLADTDTQYF.

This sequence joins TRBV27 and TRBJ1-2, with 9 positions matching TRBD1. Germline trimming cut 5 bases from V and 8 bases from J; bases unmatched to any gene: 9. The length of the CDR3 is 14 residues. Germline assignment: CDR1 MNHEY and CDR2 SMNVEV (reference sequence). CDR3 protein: CASSTRDRAFGYTF. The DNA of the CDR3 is TGTGCCAGCAGTACCCGGGACAGGGCGTTCGGCTACACCTTC.

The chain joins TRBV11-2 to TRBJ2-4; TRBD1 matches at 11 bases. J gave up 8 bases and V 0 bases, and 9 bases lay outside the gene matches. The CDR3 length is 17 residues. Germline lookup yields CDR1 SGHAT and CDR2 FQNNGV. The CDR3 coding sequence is TGTGCCAGCAGCTTAGAGTTTGGGACAGGGGGATTTGACATTCAGTACTTC. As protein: CASSLEFGTGGFDIQYF.

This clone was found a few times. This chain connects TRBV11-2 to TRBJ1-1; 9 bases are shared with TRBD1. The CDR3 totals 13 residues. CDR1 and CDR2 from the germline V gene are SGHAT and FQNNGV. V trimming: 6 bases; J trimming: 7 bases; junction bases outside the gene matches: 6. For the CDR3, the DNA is TGTGCCAGCAGAGCACAGGGGGCAGGTGAAGCTTTCTTT. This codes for CASRAQGAGEAFF. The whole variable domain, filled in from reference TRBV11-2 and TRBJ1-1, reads EAGVAQSPRYKIIEKRQSVAFWCNPISGHATLYWYQQILGQGPKLLIQFQNNGVVDDSQLPKDRFSAERLKGVDSTLKIQPAKLEDSAVYLCASRAQGAGEAFFGQGTRLTVV.

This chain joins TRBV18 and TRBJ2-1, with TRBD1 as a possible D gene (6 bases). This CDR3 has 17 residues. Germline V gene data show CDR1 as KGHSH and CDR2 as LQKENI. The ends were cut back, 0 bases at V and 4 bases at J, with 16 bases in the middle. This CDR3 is CASSPPITRQAYNEQFF. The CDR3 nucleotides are TGTGCCAGCTCACCACCGATAACGCGACAGGCTTACAATGAGCAGTTCTTC.

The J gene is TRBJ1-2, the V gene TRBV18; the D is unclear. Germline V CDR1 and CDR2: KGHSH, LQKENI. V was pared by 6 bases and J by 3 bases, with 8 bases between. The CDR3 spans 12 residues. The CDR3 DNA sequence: TGTGCCAGCTCGCGACGGGACTATGGCTACACCTTC. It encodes CASSRRDYGYTF.